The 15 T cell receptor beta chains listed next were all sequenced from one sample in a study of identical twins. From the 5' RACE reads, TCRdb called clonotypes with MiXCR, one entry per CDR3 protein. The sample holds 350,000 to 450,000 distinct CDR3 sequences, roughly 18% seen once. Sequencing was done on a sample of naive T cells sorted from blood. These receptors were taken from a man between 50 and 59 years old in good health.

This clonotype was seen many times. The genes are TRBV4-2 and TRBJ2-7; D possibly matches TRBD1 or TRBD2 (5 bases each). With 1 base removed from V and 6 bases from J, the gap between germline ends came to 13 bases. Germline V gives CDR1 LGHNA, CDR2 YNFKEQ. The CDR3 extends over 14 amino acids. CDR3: CASSQVGREGEQYF. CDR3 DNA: TGTGCCAGCAGCCAAGTGGGGCGAGAGGGCGAGCAGTACTTC.

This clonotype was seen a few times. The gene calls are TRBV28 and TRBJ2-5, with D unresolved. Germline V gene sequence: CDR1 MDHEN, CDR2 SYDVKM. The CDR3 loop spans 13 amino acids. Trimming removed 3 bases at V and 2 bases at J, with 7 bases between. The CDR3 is CASSFWRQETQYF. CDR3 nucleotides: TGTGCCAGCAGTTTCTGGAGACAAGAGACCCAGTACTTC.

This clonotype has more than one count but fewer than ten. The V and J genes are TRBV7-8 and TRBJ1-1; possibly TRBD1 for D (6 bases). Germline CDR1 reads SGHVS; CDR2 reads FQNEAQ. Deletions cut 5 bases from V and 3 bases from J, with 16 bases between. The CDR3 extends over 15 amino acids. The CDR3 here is CASSDPGRGDTEAFF. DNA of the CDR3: TGTGCCAGCAGCGACCCGGGAAGGGGGGACACTGAAGCTTTCTTT.

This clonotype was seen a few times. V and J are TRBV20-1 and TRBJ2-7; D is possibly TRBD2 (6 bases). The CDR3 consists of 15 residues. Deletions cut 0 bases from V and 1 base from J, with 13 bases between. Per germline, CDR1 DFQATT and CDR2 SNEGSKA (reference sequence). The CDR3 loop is CSAREWRVQSYEQYF. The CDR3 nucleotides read TGCAGTGCTAGAGAATGGAGGGTTCAGTCCTACGAGCAGTACTTC.

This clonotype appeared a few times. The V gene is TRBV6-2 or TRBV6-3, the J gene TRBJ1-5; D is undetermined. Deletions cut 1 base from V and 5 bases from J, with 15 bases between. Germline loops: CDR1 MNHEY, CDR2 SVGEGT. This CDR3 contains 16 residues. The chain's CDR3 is CASSYFPVKDHQPQHF. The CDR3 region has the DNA TGTGCCAGCAGTTACTTCCCCGTGAAGGACCATCAGCCCCAGCATTTT.

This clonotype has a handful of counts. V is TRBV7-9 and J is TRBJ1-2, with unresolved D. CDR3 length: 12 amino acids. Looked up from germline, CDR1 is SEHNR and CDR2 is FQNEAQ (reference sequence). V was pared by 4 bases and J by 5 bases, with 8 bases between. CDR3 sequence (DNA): TGTGCCAGCAGCTCGGCCGAATATGGCTACACCTTC. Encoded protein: CASSSAEYGYTF.

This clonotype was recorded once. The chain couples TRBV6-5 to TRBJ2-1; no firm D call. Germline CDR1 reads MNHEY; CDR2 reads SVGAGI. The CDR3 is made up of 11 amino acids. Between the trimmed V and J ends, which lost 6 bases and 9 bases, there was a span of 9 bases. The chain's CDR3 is CASRALAEQFF. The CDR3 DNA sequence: TGTGCCAGCAGAGCTCTTGCTGAGCAGTTCTTC.

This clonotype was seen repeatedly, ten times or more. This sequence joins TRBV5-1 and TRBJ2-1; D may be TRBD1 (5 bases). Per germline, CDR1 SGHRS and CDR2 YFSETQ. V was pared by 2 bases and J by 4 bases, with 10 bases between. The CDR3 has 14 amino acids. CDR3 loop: CASSLGALYNEQFF. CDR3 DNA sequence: TGCGCCAGCAGCTTAGGGGCCCTGTACAATGAGCAGTTCTTC. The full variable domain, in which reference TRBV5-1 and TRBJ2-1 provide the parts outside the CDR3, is KAGVTQTPRYLIKTRGQQVTLSCSPISGHRSVSWYQQTPGQGLQFLFEYFSETQRNKGNFPGRFSGRQFSNSRSEMNVSTLELGDSALYLCASSLGALYNEQFFGPGTRLTVL.

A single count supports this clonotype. The CDR3 loop reads CASSLIGTTGEETQYF. CDR3 in DNA: TGTGCCAGCAGTTTAATCGGAACGACAGGGGAAGAGACCCAGTACTTC. The chain joins TRBV12-3 or TRBV12-4 to TRBJ2-5; 8 bases line up with TRBD1. Trimming took 2 bases from V and 3 from J; bases not matched to a gene: 8. The length of the CDR3 is 16 residues.

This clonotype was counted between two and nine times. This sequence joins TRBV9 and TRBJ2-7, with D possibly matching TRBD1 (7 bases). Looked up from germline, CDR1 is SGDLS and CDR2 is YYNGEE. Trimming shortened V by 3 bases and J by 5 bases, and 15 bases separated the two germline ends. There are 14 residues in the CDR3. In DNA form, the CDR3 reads TGTGCCAGCAGCGCGGGGGACAGTCGGGACGAGCAGTACTTC. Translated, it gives CASSAGDSRDEQYF.

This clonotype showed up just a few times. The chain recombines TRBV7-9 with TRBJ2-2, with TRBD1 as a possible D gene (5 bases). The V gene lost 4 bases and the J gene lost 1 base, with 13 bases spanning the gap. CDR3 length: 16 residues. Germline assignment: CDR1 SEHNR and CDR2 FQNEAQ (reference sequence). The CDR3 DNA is TGTGCCAGCAGCTCCCCACGGACACTGAACACCGGGGAGCTGTTTTTT. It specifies CASSSPRTLNTGELFF.

CDR3 nucleotide sequence: TGTGCCAGCGGGGGCACAGATACGCAGTATTTT. Translated, it gives CASGGTDTQYF. The V gene is TRBV7-9, the J gene TRBJ2-3, with D unresolved. The CDR3 consists of 11 residues. V gave up 8 bases and J gave up 1 base, with 4 bases separating them. Per germline, CDR1 SEHNR and CDR2 FQNEAQ (reference sequence).

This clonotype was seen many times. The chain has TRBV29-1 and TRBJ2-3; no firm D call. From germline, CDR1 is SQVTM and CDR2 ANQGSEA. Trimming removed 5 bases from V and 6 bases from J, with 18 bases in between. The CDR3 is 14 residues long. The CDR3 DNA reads TGCAGCGTTTCGACTTCGCTAGTATACGATACGCAGTATTTT. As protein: CSVSTSLVYDTQYF.

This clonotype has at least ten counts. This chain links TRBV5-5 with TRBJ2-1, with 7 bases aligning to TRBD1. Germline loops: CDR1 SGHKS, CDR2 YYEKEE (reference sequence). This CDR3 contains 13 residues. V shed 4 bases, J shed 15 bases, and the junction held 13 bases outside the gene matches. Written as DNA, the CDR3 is TGTGCCAGCAGCGTGACAGGGACACTCAGGCGGTTCTTC. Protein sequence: CASSVTGTLRRFF.

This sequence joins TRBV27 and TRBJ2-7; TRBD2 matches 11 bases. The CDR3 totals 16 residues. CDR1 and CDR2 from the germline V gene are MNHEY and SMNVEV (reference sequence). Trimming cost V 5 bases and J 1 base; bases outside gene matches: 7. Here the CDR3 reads CASSATSGSWSYEQYF. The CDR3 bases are TGTGCCAGCAGTGCCACTAGCGGGAGTTGGTCCTACGAGCAGTACTTC.